This T cell receptor (beta chain) was recorded in a study of vaccination and CD4 T cells after COVID-19. Study information: The authors used overlapping spike peptides from SARS-CoV-2, HCoV-NL63, HCoV-OC43 and HCoV-229E to stimulate cells.

With the Oncomine TCR Beta short-read assay, DNA from cultured CD4+ T cells was sequenced. TCRdb fed the PCR reads into MiXCR, producing one record per CDR3 protein. The sample has about 8,300 distinct CDR3 sequences, roughly 32% seen once. Findings of the study overall: Convalescent patients displayed spike mono-reactivity in 304 of 307 vaccine-specific clones.

The treatment is: roughly nine-day PBMC culture with coronavirus spike peptide pools or control peptides (ViraFEST assay). These CD4+ T cells came from an unexposed donor, sampled before the COVID-19 pandemic (2011-2018). With 6 bases removed from V and 5 bases from J, the gap between germline ends came to 22 bases. The germline CDR1 and CDR2 sequences are DFQATT and SNEGSKA (reference sequence). This CDR3 region has 15 residues. In its sample, this clonotype was seen a few times. The antigen is unknown. The clonotype was recovered from a human donor in good health. The chain joins TRBV20-1 to TRBJ1-1, with D perhaps TRBD1 (6 bases). Sequenced: CD4+ T cells from blood, cultured in vitro. The CDR3 DNA sequence: TGCAGTGCCTACCCTCTAAAACAGGGAGATACTGAAGCTTTCTTT. Protein product: CSAYPLKQGDTEAFF.